These 19 T cell receptor beta chains share one sample of origin, sequenced in a study of T cell repertoires in cytomegalovirus infection. TCRdb redid the calling of the reads with MiXCR, one entry per CDR3 protein. The sample has about 200,000 distinct CDR3 sequences, 9.5% seen once. The sequenced sample consisted of PBMCs. These receptor sequences come from a human donor in good health (CMV status not recorded). Some clones in this sample may be carry-over from other donors' samples.

This clonotype has a count of ten or more. The chain has TRBV28 and TRBJ1-1; 11 bases align to TRBD1. Germline assignment: CDR1 MDHEN and CDR2 SYDVKM. J was trimmed by 4 bases and V by 8 bases; bases with no gene match: 3. The CDR3 covers 13 residues. This chain's CDR3 is CASGTGGGTEAFF. The CDR3 DNA is TGTGCCAGCGGGACAGGGGGGGGCACTGAAGCTTTCTTT.

This clonotype was detected ten times or more. The rearrangement links TRBV28 to TRBJ2-1; either TRBD1 or TRBD2 may supply D (5 bases each). This CDR3 spans 15 amino acids. In germline, CDR1 is MDHEN, CDR2 SYDVKM. V was pared by 5 bases and J by 5 bases, with 16 bases between. CDR3 loop: CASSPRDGGNNEQFF. Written as DNA, the CDR3 is TGTGCCAGCAGTCCAAGGGACGGAGGAAACAATGAGCAGTTCTTC.

This chain connects TRBV19 to TRBJ2-2; D tentatively reads TRBD1 or TRBD2 (5 bases each). V gave up 6 bases and J gave up 0 bases, with 14 bases separating them. CDR1 is LNHDA, CDR2 SQIVND, per germline (reference sequence). The CDR3 is 16 amino acids. The CDR3 loop reads CASRGFGTANTGELFF. The CDR3 DNA sequence: TGTGCCAGTAGGGGCTTCGGGACGGCGAACACCGGGGAGCTGTTTTTT.

This clonotype was seen many times. The chain carries TRBV7-2 and TRBJ1-1; no clear D. CDR3 length: 13 amino acids. V was clipped by 5 bases and J by 1 base, with 8 bases between them. CDR1 and CDR2 from the germline V gene are SGHTA and FQGNSA. The CDR3 protein is CASSLWGNTEAFF. The CDR3 nucleotides read TGTGCCAGCAGCCTCTGGGGGAACACTGAAGCTTTCTTT.

V usage is TRBV3-1 and J usage is TRBJ1-1; D is ambiguous. This CDR3 spans 11 amino acids. Per germline, CDR1 LGHDT and CDR2 YNNKEL (reference sequence). V lost 7 bases and J lost 6, with 9 bases in between. The CDR3 DNA follows: TGTGCCAGCACCAGAGGGTCTGAAGCTTTCTTT. Amino acid sequence: CASTRGSEAFF. Filled out from reference TRBV3-1 and TRBJ1-1, the complete variable domain reads DTAVSQTPKYLVTQMGNDKSIKCEQNLGHDTMYWYKQDSKKFLKIMFSYNNKELIINETVPNRFSPKSPDKAHLNLHINSLELGDSAVYFCASTRGSEAFFGQGTRLTVV.

This clonotype was counted many times. The rearrangement uses TRBV7-8 and TRBJ1-1; the match to TRBD1 covers 7 bases. The CDR3 sequence is 16 residues long. With 5 bases clipped from V and 6 bases from J, the junction kept 15 bases outside the gene matches. Germline V lookup: CDR1 SGHVS, CDR2 FQNEAQ. Here the CDR3 reads CASSRGGRGNRPEAFF. CDR3 DNA sequence: TGTGCCAGCAGCAGAGGGGGCCGGGGGAATCGACCTGAAGCTTTCTTT.

In its sample, this clonotype was seen many times. The genes are TRBV7-2 and TRBJ2-5; D might be TRBD2 (7 bases). The germline V and J ends were trimmed by 6 bases and 2 bases, with 16 bases remaining between them. The V gene's germline CDR1 is SGHTA and CDR2 FQGNSA. The CDR3 has 15 residues. The CDR3 coding sequence is TGTGCCAGCAGGCGGATCGGGGGGCCGCAAGAGACCCAGTACTTC. It specifies CASRRIGGPQETQYF.

This clonotype was recorded many times. CDR3: CASSLLTVGRGTYEQYF. CDR3 coding DNA: TGTGCCAGCAGCTTATTGACGGTGGGCAGGGGAACCTACGAGCAGTACTTC. This chain uses TRBV7-8 with TRBJ2-7; D might be TRBD1 (6 bases). Germline V lookup: CDR1 SGHVS, CDR2 FQNEAQ. Trimming removed 2 bases from V and 2 bases from J, with 19 bases in between. The CDR3 runs to 17 residues.

The rearrangement links TRBV20-1 to TRBJ2-7; tentative D call: TRBD1 (6 bases). V lost 3 bases, J lost 3 bases, and 15 bases lay in between. Germline loops: CDR1 DFQATT, CDR2 SNEGSKA (reference sequence). This CDR3 is 14 amino acids long. This CDR3 is CSASPVDRDYEQYF. Here the CDR3 DNA reads TGCAGTGCTAGTCCCGTGGACAGAGACTACGAGCAGTACTTC.

The table lists this clonotype with many counts. CDR3 sequence reads: CASSNRDRTSYEQYF. For the CDR3, the DNA is TGTGCCAGTAGTAACAGGGACCGAACCTCCTACGAGCAGTACTTC. The chain employs TRBV19 and TRBJ2-7, with D tentatively TRBD1 (6 bases). With 4 bases removed from V and 0 bases from J, the gap between germline ends came to 13 bases. The CDR3 runs 15 residues. The germline gives CDR1 LNHDA, CDR2 SQIVND (reference sequence).

The table lists this clonotype with many counts. The chain links TRBV4-3 to TRBJ2-1; D unclear. This CDR3 has 13 residues. CDR1 and CDR2 from the germline V gene are LGHNA and YSLEER. The ends were cut back, 0 bases at V and 9 bases at J, with 9 bases in the middle. CDR3 coding DNA: TGCGCCAGCAGCCAAGATTACCCCCGTGAGCAGTTCTTC. This codes for CASSQDYPREQFF.

This rearrangement joins TRBV6-2 or TRBV6-3 to TRBJ2-2, with a possible D match to TRBD2 (6 bases). This CDR3 region has 16 residues. The germline V gene encodes CDR1 MNHEY and CDR2 SVGEGT. Trimming stripped 8 bases from V and 5 bases from J, with 21 bases between. CDR3 DNA sequence: TGTGCCAGCCTTTTTGAGGGAGGCCTCTGGACCGGGGAGCTGTTTTTT. It encodes CASLFEGGLWTGELFF.

Many counts were recorded for this clonotype. The V and J genes are TRBV7-2 and TRBJ1-2, with 9 bases matching TRBD1. CDR1 and CDR2 from the germline V gene are SGHTA and FQGNSA. CDR3 length: 13 residues. After removal of 3 bases from V and 5 bases from J, the junction contained 1 base not matched to a gene. The CDR3 DNA reads as TGTGCCAGCAGCTTCGGGACAGGGTATGGCTACACCTTC. Protein product: CASSFGTGYGYTF.

This clonotype was seen only a few times. The chain has TRBV20-1 and TRBJ1-2, with TRBD1 matching over 8 bases. CDR3 size: 16 residues. The trim removed 6 bases at V and 4 bases at J, leaving 16 bases unmatched. CDR1 and CDR2 (germline): DFQATT, SNEGSKA (reference sequence). Here the CDR3 reads CSARTSDRDGGYGYTF. The CDR3 region has the DNA TGCAGTGCCCGAACATCGGACAGGGATGGTGGCTATGGCTACACCTTC.

To note about this clonotype: Since a much larger clone is just one base distant, this may be a read error. V and J are TRBV11-2 and TRBJ2-2; D uncertain. The CDR3 extends over 15 amino acids. The germline V and J ends were trimmed by 10 bases and 7 bases, with 22 bases remaining between them. Germline lookup yields CDR1 SGHAT and CDR2 FQNNGV. CDR3 region: CATSPVVGFGGELFF. CDR3 in DNA: TGTGCCACCTCCCCGGTGGTAGGGTTCGGCGGGGAGCTGTTTTTT.

This clonotype came up a few times. This chain links TRBV28 with TRBJ2-5; the D gene is possibly TRBD2 (5 bases). There are 11 residues in the CDR3. V lost 4 bases to trimming and J lost 13 bases, with 13 bases between them. Germline-derived CDR1 and CDR2 are MDHEN and SYDVKM. CDR3 amino acids: CASSSGSLGYF. CDR3 DNA: TGTGCCAGCAGTTCGGGGTCCTTAGGGTACTTC.

The genes are TRBV10-3 and TRBJ1-1; 7 positions match TRBD1. The CDR3 runs 13 residues. With 6 bases clipped from V and 3 bases from J, the junction kept 4 bases outside the gene matches. Germline CDR1 is ENHRY and CDR2 is SYGVKD. CDR3 loop: CAIRQGVHTEAFF. The DNA of the CDR3 is TGTGCCATCAGGCAGGGGGTCCACACTGAAGCTTTCTTT.

Ten or more counts support this clonotype. The chain has TRBV7-2 and TRBJ1-5, with unresolved D. The CDR3 is made up of 14 amino acids. Germline CDR1 is SGHTA and CDR2 is FQGNSA. Trimming removed 3 bases from V and 9 bases from J, with 15 bases in between. The CDR3 spells CASSFGRVLGPQHF. Here the CDR3 DNA reads TGTGCCAGCAGCTTCGGAAGGGTCCTAGGGCCCCAGCATTTT.

This clonotype was seen at least ten times. The V and J genes are TRBV20-1 and TRBJ1-1, with TRBD1 as a possible D gene (6 bases). The germline V and J ends were trimmed by 6 bases and 1 base, with 12 bases remaining between them. Germline lookup yields CDR1 DFQATT and CDR2 SNEGSKA (reference sequence). The CDR3 length is 13 residues. This CDR3 is CSAGGAPNTEAFF. The CDR3 nucleotides read TGCAGTGCGGGGGGGGCACCGAACACTGAAGCTTTCTTT.